This record looks at one TCR beta chain sequence and its context. V lost 0 bases and J 4 bases, leaving 12 bases between the germline ends. CDR1 and CDR2 from the germline V gene are SGHTA and FQGNSA. This CDR3 comprises 15 residues. Survey-level TCR beta sequencing used the immunoSEQ assay. The data were produced by immunoSEQ multiplex PCR, yet TCRdb's version contains in-frame clones alone and is incomplete. The table has some 68,000 clones, 80% to 95% seen once. The sequence was obtained from a man aged 35-49 years with rheumatoid arthritis. The sample consisted of PBMCs. This chain connects TRBV7-2 to TRBJ1-1, with a tentative D call TRBD1 (5 bases). CDR3 sequence (DNA): TGTGCCAGCAGCTTAGCGGGGCGGGCGGGCACTGAAGCTTTCTTT. Its translation: CASSLAGRAGTEAFF. The full variable domain, its missing parts supplied by reference TRBV7-2 and TRBJ1-1, is GAGVSQSPSNKVTEKGKDVELRCDPISGHTALYWYRQSLGQGLEFLIYFQGNSAPDKSGLPSDRFSAERTGGSVSTLTIQRTQQEDSAVYLCASSLAGRAGTEAFFGQGTRLTVV.